A single sample is the source of the 17 T cell receptor beta chains below, sequenced in a study of response to subunit inactivated influenza vaccine. TCRdb called the RT-PCR reads again in MiXCR, with one record for every CDR3 protein. The table lists fewer than 550,000 distinct CDR3 sequences, around 25% of them singletons. The source material was CD4+ T cells sorted from PBMCs, sampled approximately 5 days after vaccination. Every receptor here comes from a man aged 45-60 years who received an inactivated influenza vaccine.

This rearrangement joins TRBV12-3 or TRBV12-4 to TRBJ1-2; TRBD1 matches 7 bases. The CDR3 has 12 amino acids. J gave up 8 bases and V 5 bases, and 5 bases lay outside the gene matches. The CDR3 region is CASSAGGGGYTF. CDR3 DNA sequence: TGTGCCAGCAGTGCAGGGGGAGGCGGCTACACCTTC.

On this clonotype itself: A junction boundary mismatches the germline segment, possibly from a read error. The chain links TRBV3-1 to TRBJ2-1, with 11 bases that match TRBD2. This CDR3 has 14 residues. The V gene's germline CDR1 is LGHDT and CDR2 YNNKEL (reference sequence). CDR3 sequence reads: CASSQDSGRAQASF. Written as DNA, the CDR3 is TGTGCCAGCAGCCAAGATAGCGGGAGGGCCCAGGCGTCCTTC.

The chain couples TRBV4-1 to TRBJ1-6, with D hard to call. Trimming removed 0 bases from V and 7 bases from J, with 7 bases in between. CDR1 MGHRA and CDR2 YSYEKL come from the germline V gene. The CDR3 extends over 14 amino acids. The CDR3 region is CASSQDPGNSPLHF. The CDR3 DNA sequence: TGCGCCAGCAGCCAAGATCCCGGGAATTCACCCCTCCACTTT.

This clonotype was seen a few times. The rearrangement joins TRBV24-1 to TRBJ2-2; possibly TRBD1 for D (5 bases). The length of the CDR3 is 13 residues. V was clipped by 10 bases and J by 2 bases, with 10 bases between them. Germline assignment: CDR1 KGHDR and CDR2 SFDVKD. As DNA, the CDR3 is TGTGCCACGGAGACAGTTAACACCGGGGAGCTGTTTTTT. Its translation is CATETVNTGELFF.

The chain couples TRBV5-1 to TRBJ2-3; no clear D. CDR3 length equals 14 residues. Germline V CDR1 and CDR2: SGHRS, YFSETQ. V gave up 0 bases and J gave up 5 bases, with 10 bases separating them. In nucleotides, the CDR3 is TGCGCCAGCAGCTTGGCCAACTCCGGAGATACGCAGTATTTT. Translated: CASSLANSGDTQYF.

Many counts were recorded for this clonotype. One junction end disagrees with the germline gene, perhaps due to a read error. The chain carries TRBV5-1 and TRBJ2-5; 9 bases fit TRBD1. Germline-derived CDR1 and CDR2 are SGHRS and YFSETQ. This CDR3 is 14 amino acids long. The CDR3 DNA is TGTGCCAGCAGCTTGGGACAGGGACAAGAGACCCAGTACTTC. It yields the protein CASSLGQGQETQYF.

The rearrangement uses TRBV6-5 and TRBJ2-1, with TRBD2 matching over 7 bases. The junction had 9 bases not matched to a gene; V was cut back by 2 bases and J by 8 bases. The germline gives CDR1 MNHEY, CDR2 SVGAGI. This CDR3 comprises 15 residues. CDR3 sequence: CASSYRAGVVDEQFF. CDR3 nucleotides: TGTGCCAGCAGTTACCGGGCGGGAGTTGTTGATGAGCAGTTCTTC.

The chain recombines TRBV4-2 with TRBJ2-2; 8 bases are shared with TRBD1. The CDR3 runs to 14 residues. The V segment lost 6 bases and the J segment 7 bases; nucleotides outside the gene matches: 7. The V gene's germline CDR1 is LGHNA and CDR2 YNFKEQ. CDR3 sequence reads: CASSGRGRDGELFF. The CDR3 DNA is TGTGCCAGCAGTGGCAGGGGGCGCGACGGGGAGCTGTTTTTT.

Only a few counts were recorded for this clonotype. The chain links TRBV15 to TRBJ1-1, with unresolved D. The CDR3 sequence is 14 residues long. V gave up 2 bases and J gave up 0 bases, with 7 bases separating them. CDR1 and CDR2 (germline): LNHNV, YYDKDF (reference sequence). In DNA form, the CDR3 reads TGTGCCACCAGCAGAAGACACCTGAACACTGAAGCTTTCTTT. Its translation: CATSRRHLNTEAFF.

The rearrangement links TRBV12-3 or TRBV12-4 to TRBJ2-7; D may be TRBD1 or TRBD2 (5 bases each). The CDR3 has 15 amino acids. Trimming shortened V by 3 bases and J by 5 bases, and 17 bases separated the two germline ends. DNA of the CDR3: TGTGCCAGCAGTTTTGCCGGGACGAGAAGGGACGAGCAGTACTTC. Translating gives CASSFAGTRRDEQYF.

This chain links TRBV7-2 with TRBJ2-7; D may be TRBD1 (6 bases). The V gene's germline CDR1 is SGHTA and CDR2 FQGNSA. The CDR3 is 12 residues long. V was shortened by 5 bases and J by 6 bases, with 11 bases between the two germline ends. The CDR3 bases are TGTGCCAGCAGCGCCGGCAGGGGCGAGCAGTACTTC. Translating gives CASSAGRGEQYF. Complete variable domain (other parts from reference TRBV7-2 and TRBJ2-7): GAGVSQSPSNKVTEKGKDVELRCDPISGHTALYWYRQSLGQGLEFLIYFQGNSAPDKSGLPSDRFSAERTGGSVSTLTIQRTQQEDSAVYLCASSAGRGEQYFGPGTRLTVT.

This clonotype appeared a few times. The chain joins TRBV10-3 to TRBJ1-1, with D uncertain. Trimming removed 3 bases at V and 1 base at J, with 9 bases between. CDR1 and CDR2 (germline): ENHRY, SYGVKD. The CDR3 is made up of 14 amino acids. Here the CDR3 reads CAISEQQKNTEAFF. In DNA, the CDR3 is TGTGCCATCAGTGAACAACAGAAGAACACTGAAGCTTTCTTT.

This clonotype showed up just once. The chain employs TRBV4-2 and TRBJ2-3; D may correspond to TRBD1 or TRBD2 (6 bases each). The V and J ends lost 3 bases and 6 bases respectively, with 19 bases between them. The CDR3 consists of 16 residues. Per germline, CDR1 LGHNA and CDR2 YNFKEQ. The CDR3: CASSQSLSGAPDTQYF. The CDR3 region has the DNA TGTGCCAGCAGCCAGTCTCTTTCGGGGGCTCCGGATACGCAGTATTTT.

This clonotype was counted many times. J is TRBJ2-2 and V is TRBV12-3 or TRBV12-4; D uncertain. V gave up 4 bases and J gave up 5 bases, with 5 bases separating them. The CDR3 runs 12 residues. CDR3 in DNA: TGTGCCAGCAGTTCGAGGACCGGGGAGCTGTTTTTT. This encodes CASSSRTGELFF.

This clonotype was seen a few times. V gene TRBV6-2 or TRBV6-3 combines with J gene TRBJ2-1; TRBD2 is a possible D gene (6 bases). Germline V CDR1 and CDR2: MNHEY, SVGEGT. The CDR3 runs to 14 residues. V lost 5 bases to trimming and J lost 9 bases, with 17 bases between them. CDR3 sequence: CASSRGGLGSEQFF. The CDR3, as DNA: TGTGCCAGCAGTCGTGGGGGGTTAGGCAGTGAGCAGTTCTTC.

This clonotype was seen repeatedly, ten times or more. This sequence joins TRBV7-3 and TRBJ2-3; TRBD2 aligns across 13 bases. The V and J ends lost 3 bases and 0 bases, in that order; junction bases with no gene match: 6. The CDR3 has 18 residues. Germline V CDR1 and CDR2: SGHTA, FQGTGA. CDR3 nucleotides: TGTGCCAGCAGCTTCCGATCGGGACTAGCGGGGAGCACAGATACGCAGTATTTT. This gives the protein CASSFRSGLAGSTDTQYF.

This clonotype was detected a few times. This CDR3 is CASSEYHEQFF. In DNA form, the CDR3 reads TGTGCCAGCAGTGAATATCATGAGCAGTTCTTC. The V gene is TRBV25-1, the J gene TRBJ2-1, with no clear D. The CDR3 has 11 residues. V dropped 0 bases and J dropped 8 bases, with 2 bases sitting between them. Germline loops: CDR1 MGHDK, CDR2 SYGVNS.